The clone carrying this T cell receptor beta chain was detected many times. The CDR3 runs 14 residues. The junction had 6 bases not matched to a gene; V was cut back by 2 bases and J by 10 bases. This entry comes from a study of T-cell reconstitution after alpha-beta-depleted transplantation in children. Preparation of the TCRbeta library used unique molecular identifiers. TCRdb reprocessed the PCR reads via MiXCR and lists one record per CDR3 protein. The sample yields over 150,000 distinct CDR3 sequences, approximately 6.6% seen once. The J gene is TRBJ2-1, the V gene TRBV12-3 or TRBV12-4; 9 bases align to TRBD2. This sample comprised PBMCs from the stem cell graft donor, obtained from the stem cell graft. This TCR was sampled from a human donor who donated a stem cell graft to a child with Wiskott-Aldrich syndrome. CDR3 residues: CASSLRLAATEQFF. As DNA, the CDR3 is TGTGCCAGCAGTTTACGACTAGCGGCCACCGAGCAGTTCTTC.